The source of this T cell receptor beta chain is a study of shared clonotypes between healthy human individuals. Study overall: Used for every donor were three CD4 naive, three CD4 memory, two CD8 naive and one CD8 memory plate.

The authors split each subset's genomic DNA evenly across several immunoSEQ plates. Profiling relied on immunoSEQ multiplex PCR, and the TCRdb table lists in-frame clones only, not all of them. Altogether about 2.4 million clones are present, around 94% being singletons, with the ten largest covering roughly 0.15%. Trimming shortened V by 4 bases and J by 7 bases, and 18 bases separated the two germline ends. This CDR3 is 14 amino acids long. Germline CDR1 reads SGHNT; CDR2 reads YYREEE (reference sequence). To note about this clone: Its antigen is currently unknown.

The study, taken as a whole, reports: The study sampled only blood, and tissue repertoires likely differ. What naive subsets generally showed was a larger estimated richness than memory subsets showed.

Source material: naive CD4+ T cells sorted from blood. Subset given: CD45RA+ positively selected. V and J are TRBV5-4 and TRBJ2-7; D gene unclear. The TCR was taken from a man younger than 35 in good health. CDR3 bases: TGTGCCAGCAGCCATCAGGCATCCATACGAGAGCAGTACTTC. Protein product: CASSHQASIREQYF.